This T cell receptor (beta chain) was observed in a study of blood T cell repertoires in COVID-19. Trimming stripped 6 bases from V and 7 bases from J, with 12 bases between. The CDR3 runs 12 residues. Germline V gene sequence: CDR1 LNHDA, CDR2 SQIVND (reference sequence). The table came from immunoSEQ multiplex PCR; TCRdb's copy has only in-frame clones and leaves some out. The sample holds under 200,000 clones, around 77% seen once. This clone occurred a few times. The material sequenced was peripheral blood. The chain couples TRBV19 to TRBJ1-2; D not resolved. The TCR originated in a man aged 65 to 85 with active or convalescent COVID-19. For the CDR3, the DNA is TGTGCCAGTAGAGAGGGTCGCGGTGGCTACACCTTC. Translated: CASREGRGGYTF.